This paragraph reports one TCR beta chain. Its matching antigen is unknown. The source of the sample is a study of shared clonotypes between healthy human individuals. Study-level information: Two female and a few male donors aged 18 to 49 were enrolled. Study-level results: Blood was the sole source, and tissue repertoires probably differ.

Terminally differentiated effector memory CD45RA+ cells were left out of the naive CD8 fraction, which was CD45RO-negative and positively selected for CCR7. Assay: immunoSEQ multiplex PCR; the TCRdb copy retains only in-frame clones and omits some. The sample includes about 2.1 million clones, about 93% of them seen just once. V lost 6 bases and J lost 6, with 17 bases in between. CDR3 length equals 14 residues. Germline V gives CDR1 MNHEY, CDR2 SMNVEV (reference sequence). This TCR was recovered from a man between 18 and 35 years old in good health. Some clones in this sample may be carry-over from other donors' samples. V is TRBV27 and J is TRBJ1-1; a weak D match, TRBD1 (6 bases). The sequenced sample consisted of naive CD8+ T cells from PBMCs. The CDR3 loop is CASSQTPGGAEAFF. The CDR3 DNA follows: TGTGCCAGCAGCCAGACCCCTGGGGGCGCTGAAGCTTTCTTT.